Below are 16 T cell receptor beta chains sequenced from a single sample in a study of blood T cell repertoires in COVID-19 (dated by TCRdb to the early 2020s). The library was built by means of the immunoSEQ multiplex PCR assay. Entries here come from immuneACCESS through TCRdb and include only in-frame sequences with V and J called. Some clones fail to appear in such tables; in the studies checked, an unresolved V gene covers under half of the shortfall, and the cause of the remainder is unknown. This sample has under 45,000 clones in its table, and over 70% of those were observed once. The ten largest clones take up around 3.2% of the sample. Source material: peripheral blood. The receptors derive from a man between 65 and 85 years old with COVID-19, enrolled during active disease.

This sequence joins TRBV7-3 and TRBJ2-7, with TRBD2 matching over 7 bases. The CDR3 is 16 residues long. Unmatched junction bases numbered 10, after V lost 5 bases and J lost 0 bases. CDR1 and CDR2 from the germline V gene are SGHTA and FQGTGA. The CDR3 coding sequence is TGTGCCAGCAGCCCCTCCGCTAGCGGACTCTCCTACGAGCAGTACTTC. Translation: CASSPSASGLSYEQYF.

The gene calls are TRBV5-5 and TRBJ1-5, with 7 bases lining up with TRBD1. Germline assignment: CDR1 SGHKS and CDR2 YYEKEE (reference sequence). V lost 0 bases, J lost 6 bases, and 6 bases stayed unmatched. There are 15 residues in the CDR3. The CDR3 is CASSLVGGGGQPQHF. DNA of the CDR3: TGTGCCAGCAGCTTGGTTGGAGGGGGCGGTCAGCCCCAGCATTTT.

This chain links TRBV28 with TRBJ2-3; 13 bases align to TRBD2. The CDR3 spans 20 residues. CDR1 is MDHEN, CDR2 SYDVKM, per germline. V dropped 6 bases and J dropped 4; count of bases not matched to a gene: 19. CDR3 DNA: TGTGCCAGCAGGGGATGGACTAGCGGGAGAGGTGTGTCGGGTCCAGATACGCAGTATTTT. Translation: CASRGWTSGRGVSGPDTQYF. The variable domain in full, completed from reference TRBV28 and TRBJ2-3, reads DVKVTQSSRYLVKRTGEKVFLECVQDMDHENMFWYRQDPGLGLRLIYFSYDVKMKEKGDIPEGYSVSREKKERFSLILESASTNQTSMYLCASRGWTSGRGVSGPDTQYFGPGTRLTVL.

The gene calls are TRBV7-8 and TRBJ1-2; possible D gene TRBD1, 6 bases. The CDR3 has 16 residues. Germline values: CDR1 SGHVS, CDR2 FQNEAQ. V lost 5 bases and J 0 bases, leaving 16 bases between the germline ends. This CDR3 reads CASSPRVGGSNYGYTF. The CDR3 DNA reads TGTGCCAGCAGCCCCCGGGTAGGGGGTTCTAACTATGGCTACACCTTC.

This clone was observed a handful of times. CDR3 region: CASSIRGAEAFF. Here the CDR3 DNA reads TGTGCCAGCAGTATCCGGGGGGCTGAAGCTTTCTTT. This rearrangement joins TRBV7-9 to TRBJ1-1, with a possible D match to TRBD1 (5 bases). The CDR3 is 12 residues long. V lost 6 bases and J 6 bases, leaving 11 bases between the germline ends. Germline V gives CDR1 SEHNR, CDR2 FQNEAQ (reference sequence).

This clone is a singleton in its sample. The chain has TRBV5-6 and TRBJ1-2; D perhaps matches TRBD1 (6 bases). V was shortened by 2 bases and J by 7 bases, with 15 bases between the two germline ends. CDR1 SGHDT and CDR2 YYEEEE come from the germline V gene. The CDR3 runs 14 residues. CDR3 nucleotides: TGTGCCAGCAGCTTAGGACAGACCCACCGTGGCTACACCTTC. Amino acid sequence: CASSLGQTHRGYTF. The complete variable domain, with remaining parts taken from reference TRBV5-6 and TRBJ1-2, reads DAGVTQSPTHLIKTRGQQVTLRCSPKSGHDTVSWYQQALGQGPQFIFQYYEEEERQRGNFPDRFSGHQFPNYSSELNVNALLLGDSALYLCASSLGQTHRGYTFGSGTRLTVV.

The J gene is TRBJ2-1, the V gene TRBV18; the match to TRBD1 covers 8 bases. CDR1 is KGHSH, CDR2 LQKENI, per germline. The V and J ends lost 0 bases and 5 bases, in that order; junction bases with no gene match: 6. This CDR3 is built from 16 residues. The chain's CDR3 is CASSPPQGAVNNEQFF. The CDR3 region has the DNA TGTGCCAGCTCACCACCTCAGGGGGCTGTTAACAATGAGCAGTTCTTC.

The chain uses TRBV12-1 and TRBJ2-7; the table's D call TRBD1 went unverified against the DNA. TRBV12-1 is a documented pseudogene. The CDR3 is 15 amino acids. The CDR3 reads CASSCRRQGADEQYF. The CDR3 DNA reads TGTGCCAGCAGCTGTCGACGACAGGGGGCAGACGAGCAGTACTTC.

V gene TRBV30 combines with J gene TRBJ1-5, with D perhaps matching TRBD1 (6 bases). CDR3 length: 12 residues. V lost 3 bases to trimming and J lost 5 bases, with 8 bases between them. Germline-derived CDR1 and CDR2 are GTSNPN and SVGIG (reference sequence). The CDR3 coding sequence is TGTGCCTGGAGCACAGGGTATCAGCCCCAGCATTTT. It specifies CAWSTGYQPQHF.

The table lists this clone with a count of one. The CDR3 here is CASSQARGDRAYNEQFF. The CDR3 DNA follows: TGTGCCAGCAGCCAAGCCAGGGGGGACAGGGCGTACAATGAGCAGTTCTTC. This chain joins TRBV14 and TRBJ2-1; TRBD1 agrees at 9 bases. Germline CDR1 and CDR2: SGHDN and FVKESK. V lost 1 base, J lost 4 bases, and 8 bases stayed unmatched. There are 17 residues in the CDR3.

This rearrangement joins TRBV7-9 to TRBJ2-7; TRBD2 might be the D (5 bases). Germline CDR1 reads SEHNR; CDR2 reads FQNEAQ (reference sequence). Trimming removed 5 bases at V and 5 bases at J, with 19 bases between. CDR3 size: 15 residues. The CDR3 coding sequence is TGTGCCAGCAGCCCAGTGAAAGGAGTTAGCGACGAGCAGTACTTC. This codes for CASSPVKGVSDEQYF.

This chain uses TRBV19 with TRBJ2-1; D not resolved. From germline, CDR1 is LNHDA and CDR2 SQIVND (reference sequence). Trimming stripped 4 bases from V and 5 bases from J, with 9 bases between. The CDR3 has 13 amino acids. DNA of the CDR3: TGTGCCAGTAGTACAACCCGGGACAATGAGCAGTTCTTC. Translated, it gives CASSTTRDNEQFF.

The chain uses TRBV19 and TRBJ2-7, with D maybe TRBD1 (5 bases). The CDR3 spans 14 residues. Looked up from germline, CDR1 is LNHDA and CDR2 is SQIVND (reference sequence). V was pared by 5 bases and J by 0 bases, with 11 bases between. The CDR3 is CASSEQVSSYEQYF. CDR3 DNA: TGTGCCAGTAGTGAACAGGTTAGCTCCTACGAGCAGTACTTC.

The chain links TRBV6-6 to TRBJ1-4, with TRBD1 as a possible D gene (6 bases). The CDR3 is made up of 15 amino acids. Germline V CDR1 and CDR2: MNHNY, SVGAGI (reference sequence). The ends were cut back, 6 bases at V and 4 bases at J, with 15 bases in the middle. CDR3 sequence reads: CASRNQGFDNEKLFF. Written as DNA, the CDR3 is TGTGCCAGCAGAAACCAGGGGTTCGATAATGAAAAACTGTTTTTT.

J is TRBJ2-5 and V is TRBV24-1, with 7 bases aligning to TRBD1. CDR3 length: 16 amino acids. Germline values: CDR1 KGHDR, CDR2 SFDVKD. Losses at the gene ends were 4 bases for V and 4 bases for J; bases not matched to a gene: 11. The CDR3 protein is CATSDPGQAGGETQYF. Written as DNA, the CDR3 is TGTGCCACCAGTGACCCCGGACAGGCTGGGGGAGAGACCCAGTACTTC.

The chain recombines TRBV6-5 with TRBJ2-7, with D tentatively TRBD1 (5 bases). V shed 11 bases and J shed 3 bases, with 17 bases lying between them. This CDR3 has 13 amino acids. CDR1 is MNHEY and CDR2 is SVGAGI in the germline V gene. CDR3 DNA: TGTGCCGCGACAGAGGACGGGCTCTACGAGCAGTACTTC. This encodes CAATEDGLYEQYF.